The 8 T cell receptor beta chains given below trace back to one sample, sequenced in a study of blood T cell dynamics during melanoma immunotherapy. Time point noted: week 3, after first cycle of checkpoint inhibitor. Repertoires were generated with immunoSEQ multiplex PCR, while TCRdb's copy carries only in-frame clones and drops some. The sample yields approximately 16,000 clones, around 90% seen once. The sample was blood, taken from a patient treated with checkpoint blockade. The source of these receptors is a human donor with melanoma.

As DNA, the CDR3 is TGCGCCAGCAGCTCCGACAGTGGCTCCTACGAGCAGTACTTC. Amino acids: CASSSDSGSYEQYF. The chain uses TRBV5-1 and TRBJ2-7, with a possible D match to TRBD1 (5 bases). From germline, CDR1 is SGHRS and CDR2 YFSETQ. With 3 bases removed from V and 0 bases from J, the gap between germline ends came to 10 bases. The CDR3 covers 14 residues. Variable domain in full (rest from reference TRBV5-1 and TRBJ2-7): KAGVTQTPRYLIKTRGQQVTLSCSPISGHRSVSWYQQTPGQGLQFLFEYFSETQRNKGNFPGRFSGRQFSNSRSEMNVSTLELGDSALYLCASSSDSGSYEQYFGPGTRLTVT.

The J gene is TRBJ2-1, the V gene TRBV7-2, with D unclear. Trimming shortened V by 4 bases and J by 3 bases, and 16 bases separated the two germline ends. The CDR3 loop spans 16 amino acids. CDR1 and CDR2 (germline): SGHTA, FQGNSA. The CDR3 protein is CASSSKGRSFYNEQFF. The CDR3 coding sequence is TGTGCCAGCAGCTCCAAAGGCAGGAGTTTCTACAATGAGCAGTTCTTC.

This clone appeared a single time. CDR3: CASSSGTGGYNEQFF. CDR3 in DNA: TGTGCCAGTAGTTCCGGGACAGGGGGTTACAATGAGCAGTTCTTC. The chain employs TRBV19 and TRBJ2-1; the match to TRBD1 covers 11 bases. There are 15 residues in the CDR3. Trimming cost V 5 bases and J 4 bases; bases outside gene matches: 4. Germline V gene data show CDR1 as LNHDA and CDR2 as SQIVND (reference sequence).

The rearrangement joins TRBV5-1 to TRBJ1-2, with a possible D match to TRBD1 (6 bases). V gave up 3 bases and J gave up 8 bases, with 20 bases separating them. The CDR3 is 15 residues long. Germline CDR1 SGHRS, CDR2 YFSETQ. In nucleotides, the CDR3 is TGCGCCAGCAGCTCCTCCGCGGGCAGGGGTGACGGCTACACCTTC. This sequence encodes CASSSSAGRGDGYTF. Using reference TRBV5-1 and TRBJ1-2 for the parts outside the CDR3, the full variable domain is KAGVTQTPRYLIKTRGQQVTLSCSPISGHRSVSWYQQTPGQGLQFLFEYFSETQRNKGNFPGRFSGRQFSNSRSEMNVSTLELGDSALYLCASSSSAGRGDGYTFGSGTRLTVV.

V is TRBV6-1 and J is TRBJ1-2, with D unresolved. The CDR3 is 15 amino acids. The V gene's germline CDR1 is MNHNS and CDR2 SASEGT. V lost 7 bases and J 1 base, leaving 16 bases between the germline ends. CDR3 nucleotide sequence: TGTGCCAGCACCCGAGGAGGGTTTGGTAACTATGGCTACACCTTC. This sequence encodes CASTRGGFGNYGYTF.

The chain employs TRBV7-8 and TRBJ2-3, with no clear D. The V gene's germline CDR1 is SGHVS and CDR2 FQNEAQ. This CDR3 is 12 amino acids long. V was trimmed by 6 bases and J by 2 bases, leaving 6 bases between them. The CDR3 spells CASSGITDTQYF. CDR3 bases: TGTGCCAGCAGTGGTATCACAGATACGCAGTATTTT.

The DNA for the CDR3 is TGTGCCAGCACCCCCGGACACCTCTACGAGCAGTACTTC. Its protein is CASTPGHLYEQYF. The rearrangement uses TRBV6-5 and TRBJ2-7; D may be TRBD1 (5 bases). V was shortened by 7 bases and J by 3 bases, with 13 bases between the two germline ends. The CDR3 has 13 residues. Per germline, CDR1 MNHEY and CDR2 SVGAGI.

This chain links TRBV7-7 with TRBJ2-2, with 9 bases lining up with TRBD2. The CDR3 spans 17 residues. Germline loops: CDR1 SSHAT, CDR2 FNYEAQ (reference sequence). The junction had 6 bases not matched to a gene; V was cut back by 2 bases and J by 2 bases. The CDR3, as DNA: TGTGCCAGCAGCTTAACCCCTAGCGGGGTAAACACCGGGGAGCTGTTTTTT. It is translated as CASSLTPSGVNTGELFF.